The 6 T cell receptor beta chains in this list originate from one sample, sequenced in a study of blood T cell repertoires in COVID-19. Sequencing used immunoSEQ multiplex PCR; TCRdb keeps in-frame clones, though not all of them. The sample includes more than 200,000 clones, around nine tenths of them seen just once. The specimen was PBMCs or T cells enriched from blood (not recorded which). These receptors came from a man aged 30 to 39 in a cohort exposed to, infected with or recovered from COVID-19 (not recorded which).

As DNA, the CDR3 is TGCGCCAGCAGATTTAGGAGTTGGGACAGGAGAAGGGAGCAGTACTTC. Translated, it gives CASRFRSWDRRREQYF. This chain links TRBV23-1 with TRBJ2-7; 8 bases line up with TRBD1. TRBV23-1 is identified as an open reading frame with a role that is uncertain. Trimming cost V 6 bases and J 7 bases; bases outside gene matches: 17. CDR3 size: 16 residues.

The chain links TRBV7-6 to TRBJ2-2, with 7 bases aligning to TRBD1. The CDR3 length is 18 residues. The V gene end was trimmed by 2 bases and the J gene end by 0 bases; junction bases not matched to a gene: 9. CDR1 SGHVS and CDR2 FNYEAQ come from the germline V gene. For the CDR3, the DNA is TGTGCCAGCAGCTTAAAGGGGGCAGGGGTGACGAACACCGGGGAGCTGTTTTTT. Translation gives CASSLKGAGVTNTGELFF.

The CDR3 protein is CASSLGQGGRSGYTF. The CDR3 nucleotides are TGTGCCAGTAGTCTTGGACAGGGAGGTAGGAGTGGCTACACCTTC. J is TRBJ1-2 and V is TRBV19; 8 bases fit TRBD1. Germline V lookup: CDR1 LNHDA, CDR2 SQIVND (reference sequence). This CDR3 spans 15 amino acids. V dropped 5 bases and J dropped 7; count of bases not matched to a gene: 12.

The V gene is TRBV19, the J gene TRBJ2-3, with D perhaps matching TRBD2 (5 bases). CDR1 and CDR2 (germline): LNHDA, SQIVND (reference sequence). Trimming left V 1 base short and J 6 bases short, with 8 bases between. CDR3 length equals 13 residues. The DNA of the CDR3 is TGTGCCAGTAGTATAGTGGAGCGGGATACGCAGTATTTT. This translates into CASSIVERDTQYF.

This chain connects TRBV10-1 to TRBJ2-7; 11 bases match TRBD1. CDR3 length: 15 residues. The germline CDR1 and CDR2 sequences are WNHNN and SYGVQD (reference sequence). The junction had 9 bases not matched to a gene; V was cut back by 6 bases and J by 5 bases. CDR3 bases: TGCGCCAGCAGCTCCGGGACAGGGGGAACGGACGAGCAGTACTTC. It is translated as CASSSGTGGTDEQYF.

The chain is built from TRBV9 and TRBJ2-7; D not certain. V was trimmed by 0 bases and J by 1 base, leaving 8 bases between them. CDR3 size: 14 residues. From germline, CDR1 is SGDLS and CDR2 YYNGEE. CDR3 region: CASSVDVDSYEQYF. CDR3 sequence (DNA): TGTGCCAGCAGCGTAGACGTAGATTCCTACGAGCAGTACTTC.